This record concerns one T cell receptor beta chain sequence. Its specificity is not known. The data were obtained in a study of vaccination effects on CD4 cells after COVID-19. Viral peptide pool expansion of antigen-specific CD4+ T cells preceded sequencing in the ViraFEST assay. Following 10 days of culture, CD4+ T cells were isolated. The vaccine recipients had no prior SARS-CoV-2 infection, with negative nucleocapsid antibodies. Germline loops: CDR1 SGHVS, CDR2 FQNEAQ. The CDR3 is 11 residues long. Trimming stripped 3 bases from V and 5 bases from J, with 4 bases between. Some clones are missing from TCRdb's copy, which holds only in-frame ones; the method was immunoSEQ multiplex PCR. The sample has approximately 22,000 clones; roughly 80% are singletons.

This TCR was sampled from a human donor who received a COVID-19 vaccine. Sequences were derived from CD4+ T cells from PBMCs cultured with HCoV-NL63 spike peptides, sampled before COVID-19 vaccination. J is TRBJ2-5 and V is TRBV7-8; D is undetermined. CDR3: CASSFGETQYF. CDR3 coding DNA: TGTGCCAGCAGCTTCGGGGAGACCCAGTACTTC.